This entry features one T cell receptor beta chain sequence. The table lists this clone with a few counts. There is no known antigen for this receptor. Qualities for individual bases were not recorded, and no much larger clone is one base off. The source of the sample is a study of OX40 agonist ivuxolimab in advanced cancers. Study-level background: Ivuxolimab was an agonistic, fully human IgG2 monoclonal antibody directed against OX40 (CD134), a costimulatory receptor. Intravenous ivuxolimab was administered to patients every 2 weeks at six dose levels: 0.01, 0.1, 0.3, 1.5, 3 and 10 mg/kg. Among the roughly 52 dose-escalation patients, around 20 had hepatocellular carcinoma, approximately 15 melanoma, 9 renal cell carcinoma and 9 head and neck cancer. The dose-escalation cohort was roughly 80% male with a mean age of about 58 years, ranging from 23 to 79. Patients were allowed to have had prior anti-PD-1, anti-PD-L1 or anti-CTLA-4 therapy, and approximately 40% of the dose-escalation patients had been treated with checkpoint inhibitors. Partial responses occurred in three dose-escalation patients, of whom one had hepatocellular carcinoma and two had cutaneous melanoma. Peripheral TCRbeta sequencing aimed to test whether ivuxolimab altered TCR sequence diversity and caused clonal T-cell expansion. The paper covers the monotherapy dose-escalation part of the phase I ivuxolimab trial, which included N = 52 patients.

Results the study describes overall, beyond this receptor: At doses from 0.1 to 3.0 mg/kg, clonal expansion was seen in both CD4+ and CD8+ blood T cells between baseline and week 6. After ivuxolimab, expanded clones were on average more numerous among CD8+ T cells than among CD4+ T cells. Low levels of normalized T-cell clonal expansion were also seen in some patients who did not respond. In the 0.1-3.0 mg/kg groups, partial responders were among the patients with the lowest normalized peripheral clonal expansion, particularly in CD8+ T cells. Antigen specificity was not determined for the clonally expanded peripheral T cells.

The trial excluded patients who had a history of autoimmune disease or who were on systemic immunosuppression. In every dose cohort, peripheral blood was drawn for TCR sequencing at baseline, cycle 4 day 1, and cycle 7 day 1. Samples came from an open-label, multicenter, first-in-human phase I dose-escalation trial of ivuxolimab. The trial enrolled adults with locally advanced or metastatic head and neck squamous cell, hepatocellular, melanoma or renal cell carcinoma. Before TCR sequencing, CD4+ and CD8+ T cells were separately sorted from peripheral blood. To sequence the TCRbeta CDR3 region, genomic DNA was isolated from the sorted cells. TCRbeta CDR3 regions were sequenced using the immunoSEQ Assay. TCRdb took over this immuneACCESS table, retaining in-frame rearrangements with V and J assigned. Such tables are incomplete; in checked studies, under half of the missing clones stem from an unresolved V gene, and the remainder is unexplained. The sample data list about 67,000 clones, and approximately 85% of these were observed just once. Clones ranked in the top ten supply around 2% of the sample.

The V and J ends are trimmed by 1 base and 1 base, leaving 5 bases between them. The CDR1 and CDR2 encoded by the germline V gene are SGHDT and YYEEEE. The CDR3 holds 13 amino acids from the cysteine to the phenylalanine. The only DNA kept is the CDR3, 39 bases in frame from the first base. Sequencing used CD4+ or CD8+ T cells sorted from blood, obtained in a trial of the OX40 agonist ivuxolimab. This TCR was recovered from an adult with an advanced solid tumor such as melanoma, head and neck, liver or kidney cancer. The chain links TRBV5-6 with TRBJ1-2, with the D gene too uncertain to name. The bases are TGTGCCAGCAGCTTGAACCTTAACTATGGCTACACCTTC. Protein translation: CASSLNLNYGYTF.